Following are 32 T cell receptor beta chains from one sample sequenced in a study of blood T cell repertoires in COVID-19. The protocol was immunoSEQ multiplex PCR, while the TCRdb copy is restricted to in-frame clones and leaves out a portion. Seen here are 110,000 or so clones, around 89% observed once, and the top ten hold approximately 20%. The sample was peripheral blood. The receptors were gathered from a human donor with acute or convalescent COVID-19. The donor label of this sample is uncertain.

CDR3 nucleotide sequence: TGTGCCAGCAGTCCTCGACAGCGAATCTATAGCAATCAGCCCCAGCATTTT. Translation: CASSPRQRIYSNQPQHF. The chain couples TRBV28 to TRBJ1-5, with TRBD1 as a possible D gene (5 bases). The CDR3 sequence is 17 residues long. Germline loops: CDR1 MDHEN, CDR2 SYDVKM. V was shortened by 5 bases and J by 0 bases, with 17 bases between the two germline ends.

The J gene is TRBJ2-1, the V gene TRBV6-5; weak D call: TRBD2 (5 bases). The CDR3 has 14 residues. Germline V lookup: CDR1 MNHEY, CDR2 SVGAGI. V gave up 5 bases and J gave up 0 bases, with 8 bases separating them. The CDR3 spells CASSPSSSYNEQFF. The CDR3 nucleotides read TGTGCCAGCAGTCCTAGCTCCTCCTACAATGAGCAGTTCTTC.

This clone was counted once. The chain employs TRBV9 and TRBJ2-5; possible D gene TRBD2, 6 bases. Trimming pared 1 base from V and 5 bases from J, leaving 18 bases between. Germline V gene lookup returns CDR1 SGDLS and CDR2 YYNGEE. The CDR3 has 16 amino acids. CDR3 coding DNA: TGTGCCAGCAGCGTATCGGTGGGAGGAGTGGGGGAGACCCAGTACTTC. The encoded protein is CASSVSVGGVGETQYF.

The V call is TRBV29-1, the J call TRBJ2-7; 7 nucleotides line up with TRBD1. The CDR3 is made up of 14 amino acids. Germline values: CDR1 SQVTM, CDR2 ANQGSEA. Written as DNA, the CDR3 is TGCAGGATCGCGCCGGGACAGCCTTCCTACGAGCAGTACTTC. Its protein is CRIAPGQPSYEQYF.

This rearrangement joins TRBV5-1 to TRBJ2-5; perhaps TRBD1 as D (6 bases). In germline, CDR1 is SGHRS, CDR2 YFSETQ. The CDR3 has 14 residues. Trimming pared 2 bases from V and 1 base from J, leaving 9 bases between. The CDR3 loop is CASSFLGAQETQYF. In nucleotides, the CDR3 is TGCGCCAGCAGCTTTCTGGGGGCCCAAGAGACCCAGTACTTC.

V usage is TRBV7-6 and J usage is TRBJ2-3; 11 bases agree with TRBD1. The ends lost 3 bases at V and 4 bases at J; junction bases unmatched: 0. The CDR3 is 14 residues long. The V gene's germline CDR1 is SGHVS and CDR2 FNYEAQ. The CDR3 nucleotides read TGTGCCAGCAGCTTGGGACAGGGGGCAGATACGCAGTATTTT. It translates to CASSLGQGADTQYF.

J is TRBJ1-4 and V is TRBV28; no clear D. The V end lost 3 bases, the J end lost 7 bases, and 21 bases lay between the germline ends. Per germline, CDR1 MDHEN and CDR2 SYDVKM. The CDR3 runs to 17 residues. CDR3 nucleotides: TGTGCCAGCAGTTTCCCGATGGGAGGAGGGTCTAGTGAAAAACTGTTTTTT. This sequence encodes CASSFPMGGGSSEKLFF.

V and J are TRBV19 and TRBJ1-5, with D possibly being TRBD1 (5 bases). Deletions cut 3 bases from V and 10 bases from J, with 16 bases between. The CDR3 loop spans 14 amino acids. Germline V gene lookup returns CDR1 LNHDA and CDR2 SQIVND (reference sequence). In nucleotides, the CDR3 is TGTGCCAGTAGTATCGGCAGGGCCGGGGGTCCCCAGCATTTT. It yields the protein CASSIGRAGGPQHF.

V gene TRBV28 combines with J gene TRBJ2-7; the match to TRBD1 covers 9 bases. V dropped 2 bases and J dropped 5; count of bases not matched to a gene: 10. Germline loops: CDR1 MDHEN, CDR2 SYDVKM. The CDR3 extends over 16 amino acids. CDR3 residues: CASSLVPGTGSNEQYF. The CDR3 coding sequence is TGTGCCAGCAGTTTAGTCCCCGGGACAGGGTCCAACGAGCAGTACTTC.

This clone was detected only once. The CDR3 loop reads CATNSLQGDTDTQYF. CDR3 sequence (DNA): TGTGCCACCAACTCGTTGCAAGGGGACACAGATACGCAGTATTTT. The rearrangement links TRBV24-1 to TRBJ2-3, with D perhaps matching TRBD1 (5 bases). Germline V gene lookup returns CDR1 KGHDR and CDR2 SFDVKD. V was pared by 8 bases and J by 2 bases, with 16 bases between. The length of the CDR3 is 15 residues.

The V and J genes are TRBV5-1 and TRBJ1-1; D is perhaps TRBD1 (6 bases). The V gene's germline CDR1 is SGHRS and CDR2 YFSETQ. The CDR3 has 17 amino acids. Trimming stripped 4 bases from V and 1 base from J, with 20 bases between. The CDR3 coding sequence is TGCGCCAGCAGCCCAAATTTCAGGGGTAGTACGAACACTGAAGCTTTCTTT. This encodes CASSPNFRGSTNTEAFF.

The J gene is TRBJ1-4, the V gene TRBV18, with TRBD1 matching 8 bases. J was trimmed by 8 bases and V by 9 bases; bases with no gene match: 8. This CDR3 is built from 13 residues. The germline V gene encodes CDR1 KGHSH and CDR2 LQKENI. CDR3 sequence reads: CASSRGTGEKLFF. The DNA for the CDR3 is TGTGCCAGTTCCAGGGGGACAGGCGAAAAACTGTTTTTT.

The V gene is TRBV4-1, the J gene TRBJ2-5; 9 bases match TRBD1. Germline V gene lookup returns CDR1 MGHRA and CDR2 YSYEKL. CDR3 length: 14 residues. Losses at the gene ends were 4 bases for V and 4 bases for J; bases not matched to a gene: 4. The CDR3 is CASSPGQGGETQYF. The CDR3 DNA reads TGCGCCAGCAGCCCGGGACAGGGAGGAGAGACCCAGTACTTC.

The rearrangement links TRBV18 to TRBJ1-5; 7 positions match TRBD1. CDR1 and CDR2 from the germline V gene are KGHSH and LQKENI. The CDR3 is made up of 14 amino acids. The junction had 9 bases not matched to a gene; V was cut back by 6 bases and J by 7 bases. The CDR3 region is CASSPDREGQPQHF. CDR3 nucleotides: TGTGCCAGCTCGCCCGACAGGGAAGGCCAGCCCCAGCATTTT.

The rearrangement joins TRBV6-1 to TRBJ1-1; 9 bases map to TRBD1. This CDR3 is built from 13 residues. Germline V lookup: CDR1 MNHNS, CDR2 SASEGT. Trimming cost V 2 bases and J 11 bases; bases outside gene matches: 6. CDR3 region: CASSEIFDRGAFF. CDR3 in DNA: TGTGCCAGCAGTGAAATTTTCGACAGGGGGGCTTTCTTT.

This chain joins TRBV7-3 and TRBJ2-4; the match to TRBD1 covers 8 bases. This CDR3 spans 13 amino acids. The germline V gene has CDR1 SGHTA and CDR2 FQGTGA. The junction had 4 bases not matched to a gene; V was cut back by 5 bases and J by 7 bases. In DNA form, the CDR3 reads TGTGCCAGCAGCAGCGGACAGGGTAACATTCAGTACTTC. Translating gives CASSSGQGNIQYF.

The gene calls are TRBV2 and TRBJ2-5; D unresolved. Trimming removed 4 bases from V and 0 bases from J, with 9 bases in between. This CDR3 is built from 14 residues. CDR1 and CDR2 (germline): SNHLY, FYNNEI. CDR3 in DNA: TGTGCCAGCAGTGCAGGCAGCTACCAAGAGACCCAGTACTTC. Residues: CASSAGSYQETQYF.

In nucleotides, the CDR3 is TGTGCCAGCATCCCCAGGTATTCCTACGAGCAGTACTTC. It yields the protein CASIPRYSYEQYF. V gene TRBV28 combines with J gene TRBJ2-7; D is uncertain. Trimming removed 7 bases from V and 1 base from J, with 11 bases in between. Germline-derived CDR1 and CDR2 are MDHEN and SYDVKM. The CDR3 runs 13 residues.

This clone was observed once. The V call is TRBV6-1, the J call TRBJ2-1; a possible D gene is TRBD2 (7 bases). There are 17 residues in the CDR3. V lost 2 bases, J lost 0 bases, and 14 bases lay in between. Germline V lookup: CDR1 MNHNS, CDR2 SASEGT. The CDR3 DNA reads as TGTGCCAGCAGTGAATATGAGGGGGGGAGCTCCTACAATGAGCAGTTCTTC. Protein: CASSEYEGGSSYNEQFF.

V gene TRBV28 combines with J gene TRBJ2-7; D is undetermined. CDR1 is MDHEN, CDR2 SYDVKM, per germline. Trimming stripped 2 bases from V and 6 bases from J, with 8 bases between. This CDR3 is 12 amino acids long. The DNA for the CDR3 is TGTGCCAGCAGTTTAAAAACGGTCGAGCAGTACTTC. Its protein product is CASSLKTVEQYF.

This chain connects TRBV12-3 or TRBV12-4 to TRBJ1-1, with D possibly matching TRBD1 (6 bases). The V and J ends lost 3 bases and 11 bases respectively, with 13 bases between them. The CDR3 loop spans 12 amino acids. CDR3 residues: CASSFGGAYAFF. The CDR3 nucleotides are TGTGCCAGCAGTTTTGGGGGGGCGTACGCTTTCTTT.

In its sample, this clone was seen once. V usage is TRBV7-9 and J usage is TRBJ1-1; D ambiguous. CDR1 is SEHNR and CDR2 is FQNEAQ in the germline V gene (reference sequence). V was trimmed by 3 bases and J by 2 bases, leaving 10 bases between them. This CDR3 comprises 14 residues. The CDR3 here is CASSFRQENTEAFF. The CDR3 coding sequence is TGTGCCAGCAGCTTCCGGCAGGAAAACACTGAAGCTTTCTTT.

CDR3 loop: CASSFLQGADGTEAFF. The CDR3 DNA is TGTGCCAGCAGCTTTTTACAGGGGGCGGACGGCACTGAAGCTTTCTTT. The V call is TRBV5-5, the J call TRBJ1-1; 9 nucleotides agree with TRBD1. V was clipped by 2 bases and J by 4 bases; unmatched bases: 9. From germline, CDR1 is SGHKS and CDR2 YYEKEE (reference sequence). The CDR3 is 16 amino acids. Looking up the rest from reference TRBV5-5 and TRBJ1-1 gives the full variable domain: DAGVTQSPTHLIKTRGQQVTLRCSPISGHKSVSWYQQVLGQGPQFIFQYYEKEERGRGNFPDRFSARQFPNYSSELNVNALLLGDSALYLCASSFLQGADGTEAFFGQGTRLTVV.

The rearrangement joins TRBV5-1 to TRBJ2-7; no firm D call. V was cut by 0 bases and J by 4 bases, with 11 bases left in between. There are 14 residues in the CDR3. The V gene's germline CDR1 is SGHRS and CDR2 YFSETQ. The CDR3 loop is CASSLGLLDYEQYF. The CDR3 region has the DNA TGCGCCAGCAGCTTGGGTCTCCTAGATTACGAGCAGTACTTC.

This chain connects TRBV29-1 to TRBJ2-1, with a tentative D call TRBD2 (6 bases). The CDR3 has 12 amino acids. Trimming stripped 7 bases from V and 5 bases from J, with 12 bases between. Per the germline V gene, CDR1 is SQVTM and CDR2 is ANQGSEA. The CDR3 DNA reads TGCAGCGCTGTGGGACTTAACAATGAGCAGTTCTTC. Translation gives CSAVGLNNEQFF.

The CDR3, as DNA: TGTGCCAGCAGCCAAGTGCAGACTAGCTACGAGCAGTACTTC. This translates into CASSQVQTSYEQYF. The chain links TRBV3-1 (or the pseudogene TRBV3-2) to TRBJ2-7; tentative D call: TRBD2 (6 bases). There are 14 residues in the CDR3. With 1 base removed from V and 3 bases from J, the gap between germline ends came to 10 bases. Germline V gene data show CDR1 as LGHDT and CDR2 as YNNKEL (reference sequence).

The J gene is TRBJ1-1, the V gene TRBV6-5, with a tentative D call TRBD1 (5 bases). The V gene's germline CDR1 is MNHEY and CDR2 SVGAGI. This CDR3 spans 15 amino acids. The germline V and J ends were trimmed by 6 bases and 2 bases, with 16 bases remaining between them. CDR3 residues: CASSLNMGGNTEAFF. The CDR3 DNA reads TGTGCCAGCAGCTTAAATATGGGGGGAAACACTGAAGCTTTCTTT.

The CDR3 reads CASSPLEGRSYNEQFF. DNA of the CDR3: TGTGCCAGCAGCCCCCTGGAGGGTAGGTCCTACAATGAGCAGTTCTTC. The chain has TRBV11-2 and TRBJ2-1, with a possible D match to TRBD2 (6 bases). CDR3 length: 16 residues. V was cut by 5 bases and J by 1 base, with 15 bases left in between. CDR1 is SGHAT and CDR2 is FQNNGV in the germline V gene.

The rearrangement joins TRBV10-1 to TRBJ2-1; 12 nucleotides line up with TRBD2. The germline gives CDR1 WNHNN, CDR2 SYGVQD (reference sequence). The CDR3 consists of 13 residues. The V segment lost 6 bases and the J segment 7 bases; nucleotides outside the gene matches: 1. In DNA form, the CDR3 reads TGCGCCAGCAGGACTAGCGGGAGAAATGAGCAGTTCTTC. Translated, it gives CASRTSGRNEQFF.

The CDR3 protein is CASRQGIDYEQYF. CDR3 DNA: TGTGCCAGCCGACAGGGGATAGACTACGAGCAGTACTTC. This chain joins TRBV12-3 or TRBV12-4 and TRBJ2-7; TRBD1 agrees at 8 bases. The CDR3 is made up of 13 amino acids. J lost 3 bases, V lost 8 bases, and 6 bases had no gene match.

The chain uses TRBV7-8 and TRBJ1-5; D is unclear. There are 13 residues in the CDR3. Trimming took 4 bases from V and 4 from J, leaving 8 bases between them. CDR1 and CDR2 (germline): SGHVS, FQNEAQ. The CDR3 is CASSYSENQPQHF. The CDR3 nucleotides are TGTGCCAGCAGCTATAGCGAAAATCAGCCCCAGCATTTT. Looking up the rest from reference TRBV7-8 and TRBJ1-5 gives the full variable domain: GAGVSQSPRYKVAKRGQDVALRCDPISGHVSLFWYQQALGQGPEFLTYFQNEAQLDKSGLPSDRFFAERPEGSVSTLKIQRTQQEDSAVYLCASSYSENQPQHFGDGTRLSIL.

This clone was counted once. The genes are TRBV10-3 and TRBJ2-1; 7 positions match TRBD2. In germline, CDR1 is ENHRY, CDR2 SYGVKD. Germline trimming cut 10 bases from V and 7 bases from J; bases unmatched to any gene: 13. This CDR3 is built from 14 residues. CDR3 nucleotide sequence: TGTGCCACCCACCTGGGGGGGAATCAGAATGAGCAGTTCTTC. It yields the protein CATHLGGNQNEQFF.